Shown below are 10 T cell receptor beta chains from a single sample sequenced in a study of cytomegalovirus exposure and HLA in healthy donors. With 60 Vbeta and 13 Jbeta primers, the PCR was carried out. Only in-frame clones appear in the TCRdb table, and some are missing; sequencing was by immunoSEQ multiplex PCR. The data contain approximately 150,000 clones, roughly 79% of them singletons. Sequenced sample: PBMCs. All receptors derive from a man aged 25-40 years in good health and CMV-seronegative.

The J gene is TRBJ2-3, the V gene TRBV27; 14 nucleotides match TRBD2. The germline V gene encodes CDR1 MNHEY and CDR2 SMNVEV (reference sequence). V lost 4 bases, J lost 4 bases, and 10 bases stayed unmatched. The CDR3 has 18 amino acids. The CDR3, as DNA: TGTGCCAGCAGTTCTTACGGGACTAGCGGGGGACCCTCAGATACGCAGTATTTT. The encoded protein is CASSSYGTSGGPSDTQYF.

This rearrangement joins TRBV18 to TRBJ1-1, with 10 bases aligning to TRBD1. V gave up 3 bases and J gave up 5 bases; unmatched junction bases: 6. Germline CDR1 is KGHSH and CDR2 is LQKENI. The CDR3 consists of 15 residues. The CDR3 bases are TGTGCCAGCTCACCGACCGGGACAGGGGAGACTGAAGCTTTCTTT. Protein: CASSPTGTGETEAFF.

The chain is built from TRBV21-1 and TRBJ2-7; no check of the table's D call, TRBD1, against the DNA was made. TRBV21-1 is designated a pseudogene. The CDR3 contains 16 residues. In nucleotides, the CDR3 is TGTGCCAGCAGCTCACCCGGGACAGGATACTCCTACGAGCAGTACTTC. Its translation is CASSSPGTGYSYEQYF.

The gene calls are TRBV5-1 and TRBJ2-7; D is ambiguous. Between the trimmed V and J ends, which lost 3 bases and 4 bases, there was a span of 5 bases. Germline CDR1 and CDR2: SGHRS and YFSETQ. The CDR3 runs 11 residues. CDR3: CASSSSYEQYF. The CDR3 DNA is TGCGCCAGCAGCTCCTCGTACGAGCAGTACTTC.

The genes are TRBV9 and TRBJ2-1, with D maybe TRBD1 (6 bases). The CDR3 is 15 residues long. V was pared by 0 bases and J by 2 bases, with 9 bases between. Germline CDR1 reads SGDLS; CDR2 reads YYNGEE. CDR3 protein: CASSVDGQTYNEQFF. The CDR3 DNA sequence: TGTGCCAGCAGCGTAGACGGACAGACCTACAATGAGCAGTTCTTC.

V is TRBV28 and J is TRBJ2-7; D possibly corresponds to TRBD1 (6 bases). This CDR3 is 16 amino acids long. The V and J ends lost 2 bases and 2 bases respectively, with 16 bases between them. CDR1 MDHEN and CDR2 SYDVKM come from the germline V gene. The CDR3 here is CASSLGPTGTPYEQYF. As DNA, the CDR3 is TGTGCCAGCAGTTTAGGGCCGACAGGCACACCCTACGAGCAGTACTTC.

The chain couples TRBV6-4 to TRBJ1-6, with 9 positions matching TRBD1. CDR3 length equals 14 residues. Germline trimming cut 4 bases from V and 10 bases from J; bases unmatched to any gene: 5. CDR1 MRHNA and CDR2 SNTAGT come from the germline V gene. The CDR3 DNA sequence: TGTGCCAGCAGTGGGGGGACAGGGCAATCACCCCTCCACTTT. It translates to CASSGGTGQSPLHF.

This clone was seen just once. The rearrangement joins TRBV4-3 to TRBJ1-4, with 11 nucleotides matching TRBD1. The CDR3 is 17 residues long. CDR1 LGHNA and CDR2 YSLEER come from the germline V gene. Unmatched junction bases numbered 6, after V lost 0 bases and J lost 6 bases. The CDR3 reads CASSQDLDRGRYEKLFF. CDR3 DNA sequence: TGCGCCAGCAGCCAAGATCTGGACAGGGGGCGATATGAAAAACTGTTTTTT.

The V call is TRBV10-3, the J call TRBJ2-6; D is perhaps TRBD2 (5 bases). The CDR3 has 14 amino acids. V dropped 8 bases and J dropped 2 bases, with 10 bases sitting between them. Per the germline V gene, CDR1 is ENHRY and CDR2 is SYGVKD. The chain's CDR3 is CAIAPGTGANVLTF. The CDR3 DNA reads TGTGCCATCGCCCCCGGGACTGGGGCCAACGTCCTGACTTTC.

This clone was detected only a few times. The J gene is TRBJ1-1, the V gene TRBV5-1, with D perhaps matching TRBD1 (5 bases). The CDR3 length is 15 residues. The germline V gene encodes CDR1 SGHRS and CDR2 YFSETQ. V lost 4 bases and J 2 bases, leaving 15 bases between the germline ends. The CDR3 DNA sequence: TGCGCCAGCAGCGACCCTAACTGGGGCAACACTGAAGCTTTCTTT. As protein: CASSDPNWGNTEAFF.